This is a list of T cell receptor beta chains from one sample in a study of long-term antiretroviral therapy in people with HIV. TCRdb's table, derived via immunoSEQ multiplex PCR, lists solely in-frame clones and lacks some. The data hold around 18,000 clones, with about 80% observed a single time. The sequenced sample was unsorted PBMCs, obtained 0.5 years before starting antiretroviral therapy. These receptors were taken from a woman aged 45-65 years with HIV. Both conserved end residues are part of each CDR3. Fields, in order: V gene, clone size, D gene, J gene, CDR3 protein, CDR3 DNA. A D gene is named only where the DNA matches it firmly. Expanded clones get a size class; other rows say once, few or many, or leave the size out.

TRBV2	-	TRBD1	TRBJ1-1	CASTPGQTENTEAFF	TGTGCCAGCACCCCGGGACAGACGGAGAACACTGAAGCTTTCTTT
TRBV5-4	-	-	TRBJ2-7	CASSFPASYEQYF	TGTGCCAGCAGCTTTCCAGCCTCCTACGAGCAGTACTTC
TRBV18	-	TRBD2	TRBJ2-4	CASSPLGATSGGAKNIQYF	TGTGCCAGCTCACCACTCGGGGCAACTAGCGGGGGAGCCAAAAACATTCAGTACTTC
TRBV19	few	-	TRBJ1-1	CASSIGANTEAFF	TGTGCCAGTAGTATTGGCGCGAACACTGAAGCTTTCTTT
TRBV15	-	-	TRBJ1-3	CATSRVLGDSSGNTIYF	TGTGCCACCAGCAGAGTCCTGGGGGATAGCTCTGGAAACACCATATATTTT
TRBV28	-	TRBD1	TRBJ1-2	CASSPGGGGGYTF	TGTGCCAGCAGCCCAGGGGGCGGCGGTGGCTACACCTTC
TRBV2	few	-	TRBJ2-5	CASRVGLTIRETQYF	TGTGCCAGCAGGGTGGGACTTACAATTAGGGAGACCCAGTACTTC
TRBV7-3	-	-	TRBJ2-5	CASSPHGDRMQETQYF	TGTGCCAGCAGCCCCCACGGGGACCGAATGCAAGAGACCCAGTACTTC
TRBV5-6	-	-	TRBJ1-5	CASSLSAGPQHF	TGTGCCAGCAGCTTGAGCGCCGGGCCCCAGCATTTT
TRBV4-1	few	TRBD2	TRBJ2-7	CASSPGGSYEQYF	TGCGCCAGCAGCCCCGGGGGGTCCTACGAGCAGTACTTC
TRBV7-2	-	-	TRBJ1-5	CASSLSGRSSPQHF	TGTGCCAGCAGCTTATCGGGTAGATCATCGCCCCAGCATTTT
TRBV6-8	-	-	TRBJ1-1	CASSYLRCRGMNTEAFF	TGTGCCAGCAGTTACTTACGCTGCAGGGGAATGAACACTGAAGCTTTCTTT
TRBV4-1	-	TRBD2	TRBJ2-3	CASSQRAGADTQYF	TGCGCCAGCAGCCAGAGAGCGGGGGCGGATACGCAGTATTTT
TRBV28	-	-	TRBJ2-2	CASTFWDTGELFF	TGTGCCAGCACCTTTTGGGACACCGGGGAGCTGTTTTTT
TRBV18	-	-	TRBJ1-1	CASSPQGTEAFF	TGTGCCAGCTCACCACAGGGCACTGAAGCTTTCTTT
TRBV6-1	-	-	TRBJ1-2	CASSESGTPSGYGYTF	TGTGCCAGCAGTGAATCTGGGACCCCCAGCGGCTATGGCTACACCTTC
TRBV7-3	few	-	TRBJ1-6	CASSLLGHNSPLHF	TGTGCCAGCAGCCTCCTTGGGCATAATTCACCCCTCCACTTT
TRBV7-9	-	-	TRBJ1-1	CASSLSWSIGAFF	TGTGCCAGCAGCTTGTCCTGGTCGATCGGAGCTTTCTTT
TRBV18	-	-	TRBJ1-4	CASSRGATNEKLFF	TGTGCCAGCTCTCGCGGTGCAACTAATGAAAAACTGTTTTTT
TRBV29-1	-	-	TRBJ1-1	CSVEVGDSPWGAFF	TGCAGCGTTGAAGTTGGCGACAGCCCTTGGGGCGCTTTCTTT
TRBV27	-	-	TRBJ2-2	CASWETGNTGELFF	TGTGCCAGCTGGGAGACAGGGAACACCGGGGAGCTGTTTTTT
TRBV27	-	-	TRBJ2-5	CASSLLGQNYQETQYF	TGTGCCAGCAGTTTATTAGGACAGAACTACCAAGAGACCCAGTACTTC